This T cell receptor beta chain was recovered during a study of PD-1 blockade in classical Hodgkin lymphoma (dated by TCRdb to the early 2020s). With regard to the full study: Nivolumab dosing was 3 mg/kg intravenously every 2 weeks, continuing until either disease progression or unacceptable toxicity. To define a peripheral blood immune signature of response to PD-1 blockade in classical Hodgkin lymphoma, the study combined TCR beta sequencing with CyTOF. The research as a whole found: The study was restricted to a single clinical trial cohort, and the causes of repertoire differences, possibly disease activity or prior therapy, were left undefined. Baseline diversity similar to that of newly diagnosed patients was observed in trial patients achieving complete response, whereas significantly lower diversity was observed in partial responders and progressors. By C4D1, a significant rise was seen in CD4+ TCR diversity but not in CD8+ TCR diversity (p=0.0027 vs p=0.16), and the rise was most apparent among complete responders (p=0.02). Patients starting nivolumab less than 1 year after ASCT had lower diversity and were excluded from later analyses to avoid confounding by immune reconstitution. Baseline TCR diversity was reported to be lower in newly diagnosed patients than in healthy donors, and even lower in relapsed/refractory patients.

The time point label here, explained by the study, means: cycle 2 day 1 (C2D1) of nivolumab. Relapse after autologous stem cell transplantation had occurred in all trial patients, and cohorts A, B and C were distinguished by prior brentuximab vedotin exposure. The trial cohort comprised approximately 55 patients with relapsed/refractory classical Hodgkin lymphoma whose best overall responses were complete response, partial response or progressive disease. Single-agent nivolumab was administered to trial patients in the multi-cohort phase II CheckMate 205 trial. An independent review committee assessed best overall response using the 2007 International Working Group response criteria. Trial PBMCs were collected immediately before nivolumab initiation (C1D1) and during therapy at cycle 2 day 1 and cycle 4 day 1. Peripheral blood was collected in 8 mL Vacutainer Cell Preparation Tubes, from which PBMCs were isolated by centrifugation and then cryopreserved.

The Qiagen DNeasy kit was used to extract genomic DNA both from unsorted PBMCs and from the negatively selected CD4+ and CD8+ fractions. Using primers that anneal to V and J segments, immunoSEQ multiplex PCR amplified the TCR beta CDR3 regions. A synthetic immune receptor repertoire was used to minimize amplification bias, and any residual bias was removed computationally once sequencing was done. Per the original workflow: Custom Python scripts were used to quantify repertoire diversity as the Shannon entropy index. Unsorted, CD4+ and CD8+ repertoires were analyzed separately, except for combined analyses in which CD4+ and CD8+ sequences were merged in silico. Clonal expansion was defined as a frequency increase of at least 2-fold after treatment compared with C1D1, and clones undetected at baseline were assigned a pseudocount of 0.5. Singleton clones were defined as clones with 0 or 1 copy at C1D1, and non-singleton clones were defined as clones with 2 or more copies. By matching protein sequences in sorted samples from the same patient, clones expanded in unsorted samples were annotated as CD4+, CD8+ or unknown. Wilcoxon tests on paired samples were used to test changes in diversity from C1D1 to C4D1. Imported from immuneACCESS, the table was reduced by TCRdb to in-frame sequences with V and J called. These copies leave out some clones; in studies compared against another copy, an unresolved V gene accounts for under half, and the cause of the remainder is not known. From that table come the V and J calls and clone size; the DNA was used to work out D and trimming. The sample has over 90,000 clones on record, 89% of them singletons. The ten most abundant clones make up roughly 10% of the sample.

About this clone itself: What this receptor recognizes is not known. There are no base qualities to consult, and no much larger clone falls within one base.

The germline V gene gives CDR1 as KGHSH and CDR2 as LQKENI. The CDR3 holds 16 amino acids from the cysteine to the phenylalanine. The retained sequence is limited to the CDR3, 48 bases, with the frame set at the first base. V was cut back by 1 base and J by 0 bases, leaving a gap of 10 bases between them. This clonotype was sampled from a human donor with classical Hodgkin lymphoma. Recombination linked TRBV18 to TRBJ2-1; the D gene is perhaps TRBD1 or TRBD2, each of them matching over 5 bases. Here the sequenced sample was peripheral blood mononuclear cells (PBMCs), taken before the second cycle of nivolumab. The nucleotide sequence is given as TGTGCCAGCTCACCACAAGCAGGGAGCTCCTACAATGAGCAGTTCTTC. The resulting protein is CASSPQAGSSYNEQFF.